Presented here are 16 T cell receptor beta chains from one specimen sequenced in a study of cytomegalovirus exposure and HLA in healthy donors (dated by TCRdb to 2016 to 2017). Receptor libraries were prepared by the immunoSEQ multiplex PCR assay. A mixture of 60 forward primers for TCR Vbeta segments and 13 reverse primers for TCR Jbeta segments was used in the multiplex PCR. TCRdb took over this immuneACCESS table, retaining in-frame rearrangements with V and J assigned. Such tables are incomplete; in checked studies, under half of the missing clones stem from an unresolved V gene, and the remainder is unexplained. Here the sample has around 140,000 clones; roughly 80% occur a single time. About an eighth of the sample is taken by the ten largest. The specimen was PBMCs. The receptors here all came from a man aged 40-49 years in good health and CMV-seropositive.

In its sample, this clone was seen a few times. V usage is TRBV10-1 and J usage is TRBJ2-5, with D possibly matching TRBD1 (6 bases). The J call is in doubt because the DNA end fits TRBJ2-7 better. In germline, CDR1 is WNHNN, CDR2 SYGVQD (reference sequence). CDR3 length: 14 residues. CDR3 sequence reads: CASSRTGHTNEQYF. As DNA, the CDR3 is TGCGCCAGCAGTCGGACGGGACACACCAACGAGCAGTACTTC.

The rearrangement uses TRBV5-4 and TRBJ2-3, with 13 bases lining up with TRBD2. Germline values: CDR1 SGHNT, CDR2 YYREEE (reference sequence). CDR3 length equals 16 residues. V dropped 4 bases and J dropped 1; count of bases not matched to a gene: 3. The CDR3, as DNA: TGTGCCAGCAGCCTAGGGACTAGCGGGGGCACAGATACGCAGTATTTT. This gives the protein CASSLGTSGGTDTQYF.

The chain is built from TRBV9 and TRBJ2-7; D is unresolved. V lost 4 bases and J lost 1, with 9 bases in between. This CDR3 is built from 13 residues. CDR1 is SGDLS and CDR2 is YYNGEE in the germline V gene. The CDR3 is CASSSGPSYEQYF. CDR3 bases: TGTGCCAGCAGCTCTGGGCCATCCTACGAGCAGTACTTC.

The chain carries TRBV5-8 and TRBJ2-1; TRBD2 is a possible D gene (5 bases). The CDR3 extends over 15 amino acids. Trimming took 4 bases from V and 2 from J, leaving 13 bases between them. Germline CDR1 reads SGHTS; CDR2 reads YDEGEE. The CDR3 nucleotides are TGTGCCAGCAGCCGGACTTCCTACGCCTACAATGAGCAGTTCTTC. Protein: CASSRTSYAYNEQFF. The full variable domain, completed using reference TRBV5-8 and TRBJ2-1, is EAGVTQSPTHLIKTRGQQATLRCSPISGHTSVYWYQQALGLGLQFLLWYDEGEERNRGNFPPRFSGRQFPNYSSELNVNALELEDSALYLCASSRTSYAYNEQFFGPGTRLTVL.

The chain joins TRBV4-3 to TRBJ1-2; 9 positions agree with TRBD1. Losses at the gene ends were 2 bases for V and 2 bases for J; bases not matched to a gene: 3. The CDR3 extends over 15 amino acids. Germline lookup yields CDR1 LGHNA and CDR2 YSLEER. The CDR3 nucleotides read TGCGCCAGCAGCCAACAGGACAGGGGAAACTATGGCTACACCTTC. Its protein product is CASSQQDRGNYGYTF.

This rearrangement joins TRBV10-3 to TRBJ1-4; D possibly corresponds to TRBD1 (5 bases). Germline CDR1 reads ENHRY; CDR2 reads SYGVKD. This CDR3 is built from 12 residues. Trimming left V 9 bases short and J 6 bases short, with 11 bases between. This CDR3 reads CAMGGGDEKLFF. The CDR3 nucleotides read TGTGCCATGGGGGGGGGAGATGAAAAACTGTTTTTT.

This clone was found once. The rearrangement links TRBV19 to TRBJ2-1, with D tentatively TRBD2 (5 bases). The CDR3 runs to 14 residues. Per the germline V gene, CDR1 is LNHDA and CDR2 is SQIVND (reference sequence). The V and J ends lost 7 bases and 0 bases respectively, with 10 bases between them. CDR3 in amino acids: CASKPGSSYNEQFF. CDR3 sequence (DNA): TGTGCCAGTAAACCGGGAAGCTCCTACAATGAGCAGTTCTTC.

The rearrangement links TRBV5-8 to TRBJ2-1; 9 nucleotides agree with TRBD2. There are 13 residues in the CDR3. From germline, CDR1 is SGHTS and CDR2 YDEGEE. Losses at the gene ends were 1 base for V and 10 bases for J; bases not matched to a gene: 3. The DNA for the CDR3 is TGTGCCAGCAGCTTGACGGGGACTAGCGAGCAGTTCTTC. The encoded protein is CASSLTGTSEQFF.

V usage is TRBV5-1 and J usage is TRBJ2-1, with 8 bases that match TRBD2. The CDR3 is 15 residues long. V gave up 5 bases and J gave up 10 bases; unmatched junction bases: 14. Germline CDR1 reads SGHRS; CDR2 reads YFSETQ. The CDR3 here is CASSSTSGVPMEQFF. The CDR3 DNA reads TGCGCCAGCAGTTCCACTAGCGGAGTGCCAATGGAGCAGTTCTTC.

The chain couples TRBV2 to TRBJ1-4; possible D gene TRBD1, 6 bases. Trimming left V 7 bases short and J 10 bases short, with 16 bases between. The CDR3 extends over 13 amino acids. Germline V gives CDR1 SNHLY, CDR2 FYNNEI. The DNA for the CDR3 is TGTGCCAGCACCGACAGGATGCTTAGAAAACTGTTTTTT. Translating it yields CASTDRMLRKLFF. Full variable domain (outside the CDR3, taken from reference TRBV2 and TRBJ1-4): EPEVTQTPSHQVTQMGQEVILRCVPISNHLYFYWYRQILGQKVEFLVSFYNNEISEKSEIFDDQFSVERPDGSNFTLKIRSTKLEDSAMYFCASTDRMLRKLFFGSGTQLSVL.

V and J are TRBV15 and TRBJ1-1, with D maybe TRBD1 (5 bases). Germline lookup yields CDR1 LNHNV and CDR2 YYDKDF (reference sequence). Between the trimmed V and J ends, which lost 1 base and 3 bases, there was a span of 15 bases. This CDR3 has 16 residues. The DNA of the CDR3 is TGTGCCACCAGCAGAGGGGGAGTCGGGGGGTACACTGAAGCTTTCTTT. Protein sequence: CATSRGGVGGYTEAFF.

V gene TRBV4-3 combines with J gene TRBJ2-7; 8 positions agree with TRBD2. The CDR3 contains 14 residues. Germline V lookup: CDR1 LGHNA, CDR2 YSLEER. With V trimmed by 3 bases and J by 4 bases, 5 bases remained unmatched. CDR3 DNA sequence: TGCGCCAGCAGCCAGGGGGGACTAGGATACGAGCAGTACTTC. Translation gives CASSQGGLGYEQYF.

The V gene is TRBV5-4, the J gene TRBJ2-3; TRBD1 matches 8 bases. The CDR3 runs to 14 residues. V was clipped by 10 bases and J by 2 bases; unmatched bases: 9. CDR1 and CDR2 from the germline V gene are SGHNT and YYREEE (reference sequence). CDR3 in DNA: TGTGCCGGAAGACAGGGGACGGACACAGATACGCAGTATTTT. Amino acids: CAGRQGTDTDTQYF.

The V call is TRBV5-4, the J call TRBJ2-7; 7 bases fit TRBD1. The junction had 7 bases not matched to a gene; V was cut back by 1 base and J by 0 bases. Germline V gives CDR1 SGHNT, CDR2 YYREEE (reference sequence). The CDR3 sequence is 16 residues long. In nucleotides, the CDR3 is TGTGCCAGCAGCTTGAGTGGGACAGCTATCTCCTACGAGCAGTACTTC. Amino acids: CASSLSGTAISYEQYF.

This clone was observed once. The chain combines TRBV7-2 with TRBJ2-5; 10 bases line up with TRBD1. The CDR3 loop spans 15 amino acids. Trimming took 1 base from V and 5 from J; bases not matched to a gene: 4. The germline gives CDR1 SGHTA, CDR2 FQGNSA. The CDR3 DNA sequence: TGTGCCAGCAGCTTAGAGGGACAGGGGAGGGAGACCCAGTACTTC. Translation gives CASSLEGQGRETQYF.

This chain joins TRBV7-6 and TRBJ2-7, with 8 bases matching TRBD1. The CDR3 runs to 15 residues. V was clipped by 2 bases and J by 5 bases; unmatched bases: 8. Germline assignment: CDR1 SGHVS and CDR2 FNYEAQ. DNA for the CDR3: TGTGCCAGCAGCTTAAACCTAGGACAGGGCGACGAGCAGTACTTC. Translating it yields CASSLNLGQGDEQYF.